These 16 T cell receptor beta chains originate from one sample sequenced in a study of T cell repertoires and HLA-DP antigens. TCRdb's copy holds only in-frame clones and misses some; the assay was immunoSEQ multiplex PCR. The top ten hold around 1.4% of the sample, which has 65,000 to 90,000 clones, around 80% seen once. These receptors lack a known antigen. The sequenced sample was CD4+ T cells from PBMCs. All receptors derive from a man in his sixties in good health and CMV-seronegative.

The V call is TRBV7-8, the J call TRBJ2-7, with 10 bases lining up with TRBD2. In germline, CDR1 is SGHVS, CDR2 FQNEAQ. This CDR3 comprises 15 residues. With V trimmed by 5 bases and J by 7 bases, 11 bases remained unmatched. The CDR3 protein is CASSEGGLAGVEQYV. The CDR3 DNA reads TGTGCCAGCAGCGAAGGGGGCCTAGCGGGAGTTGAGCAGTACGTC.

The CDR3 region is CASRTGTVGEKLFF. The CDR3 nucleotides read TGTGCCAGCAGGACGGGGACAGTTGGTGAAAAACTGTTTTTT. The rearrangement joins TRBV6-5 to TRBJ1-4, with 7 bases fitting TRBD1. This CDR3 spans 14 amino acids. The V gene end was trimmed by 6 bases and the J gene end by 7 bases; junction bases not matched to a gene: 8. CDR1 is MNHEY and CDR2 is SVGAGI in the germline V gene.

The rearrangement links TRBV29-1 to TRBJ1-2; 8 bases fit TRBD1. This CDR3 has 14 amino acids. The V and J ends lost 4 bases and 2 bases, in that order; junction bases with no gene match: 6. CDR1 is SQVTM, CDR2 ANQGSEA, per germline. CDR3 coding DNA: TGCAGCGTTGCCCGGGACAGGCCCAACTATGGCTACACCTTC. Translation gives CSVARDRPNYGYTF.

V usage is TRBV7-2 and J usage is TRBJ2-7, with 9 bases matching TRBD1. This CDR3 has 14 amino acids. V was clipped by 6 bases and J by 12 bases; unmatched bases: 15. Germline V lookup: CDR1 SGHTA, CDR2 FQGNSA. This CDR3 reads CASRSPGQGTYPYF. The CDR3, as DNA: TGTGCCAGCAGGTCCCCGGGACAGGGAACTTATCCGTACTTC.

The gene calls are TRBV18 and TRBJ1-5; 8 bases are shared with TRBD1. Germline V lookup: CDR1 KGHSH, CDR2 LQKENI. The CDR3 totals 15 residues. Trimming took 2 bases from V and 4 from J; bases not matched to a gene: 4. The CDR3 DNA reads TGTGCCAGCTCACCAGGGACAGGTGAGAATCAGCCCCAGCATTTT. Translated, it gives CASSPGTGENQPQHF.

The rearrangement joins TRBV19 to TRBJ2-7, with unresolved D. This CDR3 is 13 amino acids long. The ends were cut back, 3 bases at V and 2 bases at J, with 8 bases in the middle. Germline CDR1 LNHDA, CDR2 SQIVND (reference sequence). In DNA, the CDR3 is TGTGCCAGTAGTATTGGGTCGACCTACGAGCAGTACTTC. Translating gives CASSIGSTYEQYF.

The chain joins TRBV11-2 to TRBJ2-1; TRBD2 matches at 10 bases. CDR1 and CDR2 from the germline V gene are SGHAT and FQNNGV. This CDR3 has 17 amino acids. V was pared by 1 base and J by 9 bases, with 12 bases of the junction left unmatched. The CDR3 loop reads CASSLGTLAGVRIEQFF. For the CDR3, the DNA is TGTGCCAGCAGCTTAGGCACCCTAGCGGGAGTTAGGATTGAGCAGTTCTTC.

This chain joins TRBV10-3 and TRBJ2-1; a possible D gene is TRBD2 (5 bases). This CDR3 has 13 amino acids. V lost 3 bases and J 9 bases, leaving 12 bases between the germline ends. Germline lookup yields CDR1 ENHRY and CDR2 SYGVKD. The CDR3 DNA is TGTGCCATCAGTGACGTGGGAGTGGGTGAGCAGTTCTTC. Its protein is CAISDVGVGEQFF.

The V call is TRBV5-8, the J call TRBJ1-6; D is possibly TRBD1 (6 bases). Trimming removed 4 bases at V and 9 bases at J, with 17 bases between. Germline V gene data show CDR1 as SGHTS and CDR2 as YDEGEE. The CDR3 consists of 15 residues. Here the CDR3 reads CASSLGGALGSPLHF. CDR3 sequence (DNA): TGTGCCAGCAGCCTCGGGGGGGCACTGGGTTCACCCCTCCACTTT.

CDR3 sequence: CASSFKESWGYTF. CDR3 coding DNA: TGTGCCAGCAGCTTCAAAGAGAGCTGGGGCTACACCTTC. V usage is TRBV5-8 and J usage is TRBJ1-2; D not resolved. This CDR3 is built from 13 residues. The germline V gene encodes CDR1 SGHTS and CDR2 YDEGEE. V lost 2 bases and J lost 8, with 13 bases in between.

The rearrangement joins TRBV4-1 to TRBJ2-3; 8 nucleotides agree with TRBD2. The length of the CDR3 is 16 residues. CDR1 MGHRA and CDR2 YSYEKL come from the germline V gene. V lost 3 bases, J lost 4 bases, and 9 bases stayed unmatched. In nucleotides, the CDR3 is TGCGCCAGCAGCCAGGTTCCGGGACTAGGCCCAGATACGCAGTATTTT. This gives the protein CASSQVPGLGPDTQYF.

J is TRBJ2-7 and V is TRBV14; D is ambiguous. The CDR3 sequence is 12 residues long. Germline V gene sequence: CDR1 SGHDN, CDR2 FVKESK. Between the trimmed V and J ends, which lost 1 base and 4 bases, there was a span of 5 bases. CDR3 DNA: TGTGCCAGCAGCCAAGGGCTATACGAGCAGTACGTC. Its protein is CASSQGLYEQYV.

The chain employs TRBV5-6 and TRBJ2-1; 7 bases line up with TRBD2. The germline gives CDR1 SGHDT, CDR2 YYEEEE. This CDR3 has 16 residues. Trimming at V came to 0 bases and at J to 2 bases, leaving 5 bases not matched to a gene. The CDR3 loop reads CASSLAIGTTYNEQFF. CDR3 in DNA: TGTGCCAGCAGCTTGGCCATTGGGACTACCTACAATGAGCAGTTCTTC.

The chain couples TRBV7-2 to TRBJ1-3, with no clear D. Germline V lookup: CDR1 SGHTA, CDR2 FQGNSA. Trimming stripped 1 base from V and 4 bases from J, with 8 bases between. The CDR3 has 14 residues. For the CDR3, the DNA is TGTGCCAGCAGCTTAGATGGCGCGGGAAACACCATATATTTT. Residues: CASSLDGAGNTIYF.

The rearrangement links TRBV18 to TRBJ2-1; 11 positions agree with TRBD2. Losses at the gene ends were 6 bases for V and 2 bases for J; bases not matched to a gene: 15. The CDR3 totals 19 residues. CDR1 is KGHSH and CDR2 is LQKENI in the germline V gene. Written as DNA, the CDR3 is TGTGCCAGCTCCCCGGTAGCGGGGGGGCTAAGGGTGCCCTACAATGAGCAGTTCTTC. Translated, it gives CASSPVAGGLRVPYNEQFF.

CDR3 nucleotide sequence: TGTGCCAGCAGTTACTCTCGGGGAAGTCAGCCCCAGCATTTT. Protein: CASSYSRGSQPQHF. The chain is built from TRBV6-5 and TRBJ1-5; D gene uncertain. Trimming removed 0 bases at V and 6 bases at J, with 9 bases between. CDR3 length: 14 residues. CDR1 is MNHEY, CDR2 SVGAGI, per germline.